This passage covers 32 T cell receptor beta chains from one sample sequenced in a study of blood T cell repertoires in COVID-19. Produced via immunoSEQ multiplex PCR; TCRdb's table is partial and in-frame only. The sample has about 83,000 clones; around 76% are singletons. Sequenced sample: peripheral blood. The source of these receptors is a woman older than 75 with active or convalescent COVID-19.

This chain connects TRBV2 to TRBJ1-6; possibly TRBD1 for D (5 bases). The V end was cut by 9 bases, the J end by 8 bases, with 8 bases between. There are 11 residues in the CDR3. Germline values: CDR1 SNHLY, CDR2 FYNNEI. The DNA for the CDR3 is TGTGCCAGGACAGCCGATTCACCCCTCCACTTT. This sequence encodes CARTADSPLHF.

The rearrangement links TRBV2 to TRBJ2-7; maybe TRBD2 (6 bases). Germline assignment: CDR1 SNHLY and CDR2 FYNNEI. The CDR3 length is 15 residues. V shed 5 bases and J shed 2 bases, with 16 bases lying between them. The CDR3 protein is CASSLRASVTYEQYF. CDR3 in DNA: TGTGCCAGCAGTTTGAGGGCTAGCGTGACCTACGAGCAGTACTTC.

The sample holds one count of this clone. The V and J genes are TRBV19 and TRBJ2-5; possible D gene TRBD2, 5 bases. V shed 1 base and J shed 5 bases, with 8 bases lying between them. The CDR3 spans 13 residues. CDR1 and CDR2 (germline): LNHDA, SQIVND (reference sequence). The CDR3 coding sequence is TGTGCCAGTAGTATAGGATCGGGGGAGACCCAGTACTTC. Translated: CASSIGSGETQYF. Based on the CDR3 plus reference TRBV19 and TRBJ2-5, the full variable domain is DGGITQSPKYLFRKEGQNVTLSCEQNLNHDAMYWYRQDPGQGLRLIYYSQIVNDFQKGDIAEGYSVSREKKESFPLTVTSAQKNPTAFYLCASSIGSGETQYFGPGTRLLVL.

V gene TRBV13 combines with J gene TRBJ1-2; maybe TRBD1 (5 bases). CDR1 PRHDT and CDR2 FYEKMQ come from the germline V gene (reference sequence). Trimming took off 4 bases at V and 0 bases at J, with 12 bases between the two ends. The CDR3 runs to 15 residues. CDR3 bases: TGTGCCAGCAGCTCCCGCAGGGCGACTAACTATGGCTACACCTTC. Translation: CASSSRRATNYGYTF.

CDR3 nucleotide sequence: TGCGCCAGCAGCCGGGACAGGGAAAGCACAGATACGCAGTATTTT. Amino acid sequence: CASSRDRESTDTQYF. The rearrangement links TRBV5-1 to TRBJ2-3; 9 bases match TRBD1. Per the germline V gene, CDR1 is SGHRS and CDR2 is YFSETQ. The CDR3 totals 15 residues. Germline trimming cut 4 bases from V and 0 bases from J; bases unmatched to any gene: 3.

The chain couples TRBV6-5 to TRBJ1-1; 8 nucleotides agree with TRBD1. This CDR3 spans 13 amino acids. CDR1 is MNHEY and CDR2 is SVGAGI in the germline V gene. Losses at the gene ends were 5 bases for V and 11 bases for J; bases not matched to a gene: 10. The CDR3 region is CASSRRSGGWAFF. The CDR3 nucleotides read TGTGCCAGCAGTAGACGTTCAGGGGGCTGGGCTTTCTTT.

The chain recombines TRBV6-2 or TRBV6-3 with TRBJ2-1, with 9 positions matching TRBD1. Germline lookup yields CDR1 MNHEY and CDR2 SVGEGT. The CDR3 runs to 16 residues. Trimming cost V 0 bases and J 8 bases; bases outside gene matches: 8. CDR3 nucleotides: TGTGCCAGCAGTTACTCGGGGTCCACAGGGGGCCATGAGCAGTTCTTC. Its protein is CASSYSGSTGGHEQFF.

This chain links TRBV3-1 (or the pseudogene TRBV3-2) with TRBJ1-2; D is unclear. The germline V gene has CDR1 LGHDT and CDR2 YNNKEL (reference sequence). The V and J ends lost 1 base and 8 bases respectively, with 8 bases between them. The CDR3 totals 12 residues. The CDR3 region is CASSQGHLGYTF. CDR3 sequence (DNA): TGTGCCAGCAGCCAAGGACATTTGGGCTACACCTTC.

This chain's CDR3 is CASRRQGSGSSGYTF. CDR3 DNA sequence: TGTGCCAGCAGGCGACAGGGGTCCGGTTCATCTGGCTACACCTTC. J is TRBJ1-2 and V is TRBV6-5; 8 bases match TRBD1. The germline V gene has CDR1 MNHEY and CDR2 SVGAGI. The CDR3 runs 15 residues. The trim removed 6 bases at V and 7 bases at J, leaving 13 bases unmatched.

Comments on this clone: This same CDR3 is encoded by further DNA sequences in the sample. CDR3 loop: CASHPTGDNSPLHF. CDR3 coding DNA: TGTGCCAGTCACCCGACAGGGGATAATTCACCCCTCCACTTT. This chain links TRBV6-5 with TRBJ1-6; TRBD1 matches at 8 bases. CDR1 is MNHEY, CDR2 SVGAGI, per germline. J gave up 5 bases and V 9 bases, and 6 bases lay outside the gene matches. The CDR3 runs to 14 residues.

The rearrangement links TRBV7-8 to TRBJ2-1; 8 bases are a match to TRBD2. This CDR3 spans 15 amino acids. From germline, CDR1 is SGHVS and CDR2 FQNEAQ. Trimming removed 7 bases from V and 1 base from J; junction bases left unmatched: 6. CDR3 sequence (DNA): TGTGCCAGCATCTCACTAGCGGAGTCCTACAATGAGCAGTTCTTC. It specifies CASISLAESYNEQFF.

The CDR3 DNA sequence: TGTGCCAGCTGGGCAGGGAATAGGAGAGACTATGGCTACACCTTC. This encodes CASWAGNRRDYGYTF. V is TRBV2 and J is TRBJ1-2; D possibly corresponds to TRBD1 (5 bases). Germline CDR1 reads SNHLY; CDR2 reads FYNNEI. The CDR3 consists of 15 residues. V lost 8 bases and J lost 3, with 19 bases in between.

This clone was detected only once. The chain couples TRBV7-9 to TRBJ2-5; 7 bases align to TRBD2. From germline, CDR1 is SEHNR and CDR2 FQNEAQ (reference sequence). The CDR3 runs 16 residues. Losses at the gene ends were 3 bases for V and 3 bases for J; bases not matched to a gene: 10. In DNA form, the CDR3 reads TGTGCCAGCAGCTTTGGGACGCCGGCGGGGGAAGAGACCCAGTACTTC. This sequence encodes CASSFGTPAGEETQYF.

J is TRBJ2-3 and V is TRBV4-3; maybe TRBD2 (6 bases). Germline lookup yields CDR1 LGHNA and CDR2 YSLEER. The CDR3 is 15 residues long. The V gene lost 4 bases and the J gene lost 0 bases, with 11 bases spanning the gap. The CDR3 nucleotides read TGCGCCAGCAGCCTATTTCGGGAGAGCACAGATACGCAGTATTTT. As protein: CASSLFRESTDTQYF.

The chain combines TRBV11-2 with TRBJ1-1; D may be TRBD1 (6 bases). The germline CDR1 and CDR2 sequences are SGHAT and FQNNGV. V lost 2 bases and J lost 9, with 13 bases in between. The CDR3 is 13 amino acids. Here the CDR3 reads CASSLPGTPKAFF. CDR3 in DNA: TGTGCCAGCAGCTTACCCGGGACACCTAAAGCTTTCTTT.

The chain employs TRBV7-8 and TRBJ1-1; D might be TRBD1 (5 bases). Per germline, CDR1 SGHVS and CDR2 FQNEAQ. The CDR3 is 12 amino acids. V lost 8 bases and J 3 bases, leaving 10 bases between the germline ends. This CDR3 reads CASRGRDTEAFF. The CDR3 DNA is TGTGCCAGCCGGGGGAGAGACACTGAAGCTTTCTTT.

The chain links TRBV7-6 to TRBJ2-5, with unresolved D. V lost 1 base and J lost 3, with 6 bases in between. Germline V gene data show CDR1 as SGHVS and CDR2 as FNYEAQ. The CDR3 extends over 13 amino acids. As DNA, the CDR3 is TGTGCCAGCAGCTTAGGGCCAGAAGAGACCCAGTACTTC. It encodes CASSLGPEETQYF.

The genes are TRBV30 and TRBJ2-5; 7 bases agree with TRBD1. The germline V gene encodes CDR1 GTSNPN and CDR2 SVGIG (reference sequence). With 0 bases clipped from V and 2 bases from J, the junction kept 6 bases outside the gene matches. There are 15 residues in the CDR3. The CDR3 DNA reads as TGTGCCTGGAGTGTTAAAGGGGGCCTGCAAGAGACCCAGTACTTC. Translation: CAWSVKGGLQETQYF. Full variable domain (missing parts from reference TRBV30 and TRBJ2-5): SQTIHQWPATLVQPVGSPLSLECTVEGTSNPNLYWYRQAAGRGLQLLFYSVGIGQISSEVPQNLSASRPQDRQFILSSKKLLLSDSGFYLCAWSVKGGLQETQYFGPGTRLLVL.

The chain combines TRBV25-1 with TRBJ2-1; D is undetermined. With 3 bases removed from V and 0 bases from J, the gap between germline ends came to 6 bases. Germline V gene lookup returns CDR1 MGHDK and CDR2 SYGVNS. CDR3 length equals 14 residues. The CDR3 reads CASSDSGSYNEQFF. The CDR3 coding sequence is TGTGCCAGCAGTGATTCAGGCTCCTACAATGAGCAGTTCTTC.

This chain links TRBV5-6 with TRBJ2-3; a possible D gene is TRBD2 (6 bases). V was shortened by 0 bases and J by 9 bases, with 11 bases between the two germline ends. Germline values: CDR1 SGHDT, CDR2 YYEEEE. CDR3 length: 13 residues. The CDR3 loop reads CASSLGAGSTQYF. As DNA, the CDR3 is TGTGCCAGCAGCTTGGGGGCGGGGAGCACGCAGTATTTT.

This clone was detected only a few times. The gene calls are TRBV7-6 and TRBJ2-3; TRBD2 matches 10 bases. V was clipped by 2 bases and J by 7 bases; unmatched bases: 9. The CDR3 length is 16 residues. The germline V gene has CDR1 SGHVS and CDR2 FNYEAQ. CDR3 sequence: CASSLLAGVSRNTQYF. As DNA, the CDR3 is TGTGCCAGCAGCTTACTAGCGGGGGTGTCGCGGAATACGCAGTATTTT.

This clone was recorded only once. The chain has TRBV27 and TRBJ1-1, with D uncertain. This CDR3 has 15 residues. The V end was cut by 3 bases, the J end by 5 bases, with 16 bases between. Germline CDR1 and CDR2: MNHEY and SMNVEV (reference sequence). CDR3 sequence: CASSFYRNEGTEAFF. The CDR3 DNA reads as TGTGCCAGCAGTTTTTACCGGAATGAGGGTACTGAAGCTTTCTTT.

J is TRBJ2-1 and V is TRBV30; 7 nucleotides line up with TRBD1. This CDR3 has 16 residues. V lost 2 bases, J lost 9 bases, and 16 bases stayed unmatched. In germline, CDR1 is GTSNPN, CDR2 SVGIG (reference sequence). This CDR3 is CAWSPLAGGDRGEQFF. CDR3 DNA sequence: TGTGCCTGGAGTCCCCTCGCAGGGGGTGATAGAGGTGAGCAGTTCTTC.

The gene calls are TRBV11-1 and TRBJ1-4; tentatively, D is TRBD1 (5 bases). Germline loops: CDR1 SGHAT, CDR2 FQDESV (reference sequence). The CDR3 is 15 amino acids. V was trimmed by 5 bases and J by 7 bases, leaving 17 bases between them. In nucleotides, the CDR3 is TGTGCCAGCAGCCGTAGTCGGGGGTCGAGTGAAAAACTGTTTTTT. Translated, it gives CASSRSRGSSEKLFF.

This rearrangement joins TRBV24-1 to TRBJ2-2, with D possibly matching TRBD2 (6 bases). V was pared by 9 bases and J by 10 bases, with 26 bases between. The length of the CDR3 is 16 residues. CDR1 is KGHDR, CDR2 SFDVKD, per germline. The CDR3 spells CATGQSRGSPLEELFF. The CDR3 DNA is TGTGCCACCGGTCAAAGCCGGGGGTCGCCGTTGGAGGAGCTGTTTTTT.

The gene calls are TRBV9 and TRBJ2-1, with 10 bases that match TRBD2. The CDR3 is made up of 16 amino acids. Germline CDR1 SGDLS, CDR2 YYNGEE. With 1 base clipped from V and 9 bases from J, the junction kept 10 bases outside the gene matches. CDR3 bases: TGTGCCAGCAGCGTAAAGCCGAGCGGGGGGGCTTTTGAGCAGTTCTTC. This gives the protein CASSVKPSGGAFEQFF.

The gene calls are TRBV6-5 and TRBJ2-5; the D is unclear. Trimming stripped 2 bases from V and 5 bases from J, with 9 bases between. The germline V gene encodes CDR1 MNHEY and CDR2 SVGAGI. This CDR3 contains 13 residues. The CDR3 sequence: CASSYGEAETQYF. CDR3 nucleotides: TGTGCCAGCAGTTACGGTGAGGCGGAGACCCAGTACTTC.

This chain joins TRBV5-6 and TRBJ2-2, with 9 bases fitting TRBD2. Trimming took 5 bases from V and 7 from J; bases not matched to a gene: 9. There are 15 residues in the CDR3. From germline, CDR1 is SGHDT and CDR2 YYEEEE. The CDR3 region is CASRLAGGPHGELFF. Written as DNA, the CDR3 is TGTGCCAGCAGGCTCGCGGGGGGGCCGCACGGGGAGCTGTTTTTT.

CDR3 amino acids: CSVVTGISGANVLTF. The CDR3 nucleotides read TGCAGCGTTGTAACAGGGATCTCTGGGGCCAACGTCCTGACTTTC. V is TRBV29-1 and J is TRBJ2-6, with a tentative D call TRBD1 (6 bases). Germline-derived CDR1 and CDR2 are SQVTM and ANQGSEA. V was pared by 4 bases and J by 0 bases, with 10 bases between. The CDR3 contains 15 residues.

The chain recombines TRBV7-8 with TRBJ2-5; 9 bases are a match to TRBD1. The germline gives CDR1 SGHVS, CDR2 FQNEAQ. The length of the CDR3 is 13 residues. The V and J ends lost 4 bases and 7 bases, in that order; junction bases with no gene match: 4. The CDR3, as DNA: TGTGCCAGCAGCTCGTTGACAGGGGGGACCCAGTACTTC. Residues: CASSSLTGGTQYF.

This sequence joins TRBV6-5 and TRBJ2-7; D might be TRBD1 (5 bases). Germline V gives CDR1 MNHEY, CDR2 SVGAGI. CDR3 length: 15 residues. The V gene lost 0 bases and the J gene lost 2 bases, with 11 bases spanning the gap. The CDR3 is CASSYSTGEPYEQYF. The CDR3, as DNA: TGTGCCAGCAGTTACTCAACAGGAGAACCCTACGAGCAGTACTTC.

The V call is TRBV27, the J call TRBJ1-1, with 7 bases matching TRBD1. This CDR3 is built from 15 residues. The trim removed 2 bases at V and 4 bases at J, leaving 7 bases unmatched. Per germline, CDR1 MNHEY and CDR2 SMNVEV (reference sequence). CDR3 in amino acids: CASSLGTVGSTEAFF. The CDR3 DNA reads TGTGCCAGCAGTTTAGGGACAGTTGGGTCCACTGAAGCTTTCTTT.